The T cell receptor (beta chain) described here comes from a study of control samples from healthy donors and cancer patients. From germline, CDR1 is MDHEN and CDR2 SYDVKM. There are 18 residues in the CDR3. Unmatched junction bases numbered 14, after V lost 5 bases and J lost 5 bases. Here immunoSEQ multiplex PCR was the method, and the copy in TCRdb shows in-frame clones only, minus some. This table has fewer than 200,000 clones, 90% appearing once. Sequencing was carried out using blood. The rearrangement links TRBV28 to TRBJ2-3; 12 bases map to TRBD2. This TCR was sampled from a woman aged 45-60 years in good health. The CDR3 DNA sequence: TGTGCCAGCAGTCCAACCCTGACTAGCGGGAGAGGTAAAGATACGCAGTATTTT. This translates into CASSPTLTSGRGKDTQYF. Full variable domain (outside the CDR3, taken from reference TRBV28 and TRBJ2-3): DVKVTQSSRYLVKRTGEKVFLECVQDMDHENMFWYRQDPGLGLRLIYFSYDVKMKEKGDIPEGYSVSREKKERFSLILESASTNQTSMYLCASSPTLTSGRGKDTQYFGPGTRLTVL.